The 24 T cell receptor beta chains in this list originate from one sample, sequenced in a study of blood T cell repertoires in COVID-19. Repertoires were generated with immunoSEQ multiplex PCR, while TCRdb's copy carries only in-frame clones and drops some. Of about 60,000 clones detected, over 60% appear once; the ten largest clones hold 4% to 5%. Sequencing was carried out using peripheral blood. The receptor source for this set is a woman in her 70s with COVID-19, enrolled during active disease.

This sequence joins TRBV14 and TRBJ1-2, with D unresolved. V lost 4 bases to trimming and J lost 1 base, with 7 bases between them. The CDR3 has 13 amino acids. Germline assignment: CDR1 SGHDN and CDR2 FVKESK. The CDR3 nucleotides are TGTGCCAGCAGCCGGGAGGTTAACTATGGCTACACCTTC. This translates into CASSREVNYGYTF.

This clone was counted at least ten times. V gene TRBV12-5 combines with J gene TRBJ2-3, with a possible D match to TRBD1 (6 bases). The length of the CDR3 is 13 residues. The V end lost 5 bases, the J end lost 2 bases, and 8 bases lay between the germline ends. Germline CDR1 is LGHNT and CDR2 is FRNRAP. The CDR3 protein is CASGTGSTDTQYF. In DNA form, the CDR3 reads TGTGCTAGTGGTACAGGGTCCACAGATACGCAGTATTTT.

The rearrangement links TRBV7-9 to TRBJ2-3, with D possibly matching TRBD2 (5 bases). The V and J ends lost 11 bases and 1 base respectively, with 16 bases between them. The V gene's germline CDR1 is SEHNR and CDR2 FQNEAQ (reference sequence). This CDR3 region has 14 residues. In DNA, the CDR3 is TGTGCCTCGGGAAGGGTTCTGGGCACAGATACGCAGTATTTT. Protein: CASGRVLGTDTQYF.

V and J are TRBV19 and TRBJ2-1; 8 positions agree with TRBD2. The CDR3 runs 16 residues. The V and J ends lost 3 bases and 8 bases, in that order; junction bases with no gene match: 12. Germline assignment: CDR1 LNHDA and CDR2 SQIVND (reference sequence). The CDR3 here is CASSIGEGTSYDEQFF. In DNA form, the CDR3 reads TGTGCCAGTAGTATCGGTGAAGGGACTAGTTACGATGAGCAGTTCTTC.

The chain couples TRBV9 to TRBJ1-6; D remains ambiguous. The CDR3 sequence is 15 residues long. V lost 0 bases to trimming and J lost 6 bases, with 10 bases between them. From germline, CDR1 is SGDLS and CDR2 YYNGEE. In DNA, the CDR3 is TGTGCCAGCAGCGTAGTGTCAGGTCCTAATTCACCCCTCCACTTT. Its protein product is CASSVVSGPNSPLHF. Based on the CDR3 plus reference TRBV9 and TRBJ1-6, the full variable domain is DSGVTQTPKHLITATGQRVTLRCSPRSGDLSVYWYQQSLDQGLQFLIQYYNGEERAKGNILERFSAQQFPDLHSELNLSSLELGDSALYFCASSVVSGPNSPLHFGNGTRLTVT.

This chain links TRBV2 with TRBJ1-2, with 7 bases lining up with TRBD1. This CDR3 contains 16 residues. J was trimmed by 7 bases and V by 3 bases; bases with no gene match: 14. CDR1 and CDR2 from the germline V gene are SNHLY and FYNNEI. The CDR3 nucleotides read TGTGCCAGCAGTGAGTGGGTCTTAGACAGGGAGACTGGCTACACCTTC. Protein: CASSEWVLDRETGYTF.

The J gene is TRBJ2-3, the V gene TRBV3-1 (or the pseudogene TRBV3-2); 12 positions match TRBD2. CDR3 size: 18 residues. Trimming cost V 1 base and J 2 bases; bases outside gene matches: 7. Germline V CDR1 and CDR2: LGHDT, YNNKEL (reference sequence). CDR3 coding DNA: TGTGCCAGCAGCCAAGCAGAGGGACTAGCGGGCACCACAGATACGCAGTATTTT. Amino acids: CASSQAEGLAGTTDTQYF.

The rearrangement joins TRBV21-1 to TRBJ2-7; TRBD1, the D gene given by the table, was not confirmed from the DNA. TRBV21-1 is a recognized pseudogene. This CDR3 comprises 17 residues. The CDR3 protein is CASSPPAGDREGYEQYF. The DNA of the CDR3 is TGTGCCAGCAGTCCACCTGCCGGGGACAGGGAGGGTTACGAGCAGTACTTC.

The J gene is TRBJ2-7, the V gene TRBV6-5, with a weak D call TRBD2 (6 bases). Trimming removed 2 bases from V and 0 bases from J, with 14 bases in between. CDR3 length: 16 amino acids. Germline V gene data show CDR1 as MNHEY and CDR2 as SVGAGI. The CDR3 spells CASSYGGGVVSYEQYF. The CDR3 nucleotides read TGTGCCAGCAGTTACGGTGGAGGGGTAGTCTCCTACGAGCAGTACTTC.

This chain uses TRBV7-6 with TRBJ1-1; TRBD1 agrees at 8 bases. The germline gives CDR1 SGHVS, CDR2 FNYEAQ. J was trimmed by 4 bases and V by 6 bases; bases with no gene match: 4. This CDR3 has 13 residues. This chain's CDR3 is CASSNTGGTEAFF. The DNA for the CDR3 is TGTGCCAGCAGTAACACAGGGGGCACTGAAGCTTTCTTT.

This clone appeared a single time. The rearrangement uses TRBV27 and TRBJ1-5, with D maybe TRBD1 (5 bases). The CDR3 totals 17 residues. Germline-derived CDR1 and CDR2 are MNHEY and SMNVEV (reference sequence). Trimming pared 4 bases from V and 4 bases from J, leaving 20 bases between. CDR3 region: CASSSNRQSGLNQPQHF. The CDR3 nucleotides read TGTGCCAGCAGTTCCAACCGACAGTCAGGCCTTAATCAGCCCCAGCATTTT.

This chain connects TRBV4-1 to TRBJ2-2, with D possibly matching TRBD2 (6 bases). Trimming stripped 1 base from V and 6 bases from J, with 18 bases between. The CDR3 runs to 17 residues. In germline, CDR1 is MGHRA, CDR2 YSYEKL. CDR3 sequence: CASSQVLRRGLAGELFF. CDR3 DNA sequence: TGCGCCAGCAGCCAAGTCTTAAGGAGGGGCTTGGCCGGGGAGCTGTTTTTT.

In its sample, this clone was seen a few times. This chain uses TRBV6-2 or TRBV6-3 with TRBJ2-7, with a possible D match to TRBD2 (5 bases). CDR3 size: 12 residues. The V end was cut by 4 bases, the J end by 2 bases, with 6 bases between. CDR1 and CDR2 from the germline V gene are MNHEY and SVGEGT. CDR3: CASSSGTYEQYV. CDR3 DNA: TGTGCCAGCAGTTCCGGGACCTACGAGCAGTACGTC.

This clone was seen a few times. V is TRBV19 and J is TRBJ1-6, with 8 bases identical to TRBD1. J lost 7 bases, V lost 6 bases, and 2 bases had no gene match. The CDR3 is 13 amino acids. Looked up from germline, CDR1 is LNHDA and CDR2 is SQIVND (reference sequence). The CDR3 bases are TGTGCCAGTAGGGACAGGGCAAATTCACCCCTCCACTTT. Protein: CASRDRANSPLHF.

The V and J genes are TRBV2 and TRBJ2-5; 7 bases align to TRBD1. This CDR3 has 13 amino acids. The V gene end was trimmed by 6 bases and the J gene end by 2 bases; junction bases not matched to a gene: 3. The germline CDR1 and CDR2 sequences are SNHLY and FYNNEI. CDR3 loop: CASRRGPQETQYF. For the CDR3, the DNA is TGTGCCAGCAGAAGGGGGCCGCAAGAGACCCAGTACTTC.

The gene calls are TRBV7-2 and TRBJ1-3; D unresolved. CDR3 length: 14 amino acids. Per the germline V gene, CDR1 is SGHTA and CDR2 is FQGNSA. V lost 6 bases, J lost 3 bases, and 12 bases lay in between. The CDR3 reads CASSPGFSGNTIYF. The CDR3 DNA reads TGTGCCAGCAGTCCGGGGTTTAGTGGAAACACCATATATTTT.

This rearrangement joins TRBV12-3 or TRBV12-4 to TRBJ1-1; tentatively, D is TRBD1 (6 bases). V was clipped by 6 bases and J by 8 bases, with 13 bases between them. This CDR3 is 12 amino acids long. CDR3 amino acids: CASSNTGSEAFF. The CDR3, as DNA: TGTGCCAGCAGCAATACAGGGTCCGAAGCTTTCTTT.

The table lists this clone with a count of one. The chain couples TRBV7-2 to TRBJ2-1; 7 nucleotides match TRBD2. Germline lookup yields CDR1 SGHTA and CDR2 FQGNSA. Trimming at V came to 5 bases and at J to 7 bases, leaving 11 bases not matched to a gene. This CDR3 contains 15 residues. This CDR3 reads CASSLQALAQNEQFF. CDR3 bases: TGTGCCAGCAGCCTGCAGGCACTAGCGCAAAATGAGCAGTTCTTC.

This clone turned up a few times. V usage is TRBV29-1 and J usage is TRBJ2-1; 14 bases fit TRBD2. V was clipped by 6 bases and J by 1 base; unmatched bases: 8. The germline gives CDR1 SQVTM, CDR2 ANQGSEA. The CDR3 has 17 residues. CDR3: CSVGGTSGSQSYNEQFF. The CDR3, as DNA: TGCAGCGTGGGCGGGACTAGCGGGAGTCAGTCCTACAATGAGCAGTTCTTC.

This clone appeared a single time. The rearrangement links TRBV5-1 to TRBJ2-1; TRBD1 aligns across 8 bases. The CDR3 loop spans 15 amino acids. The germline CDR1 and CDR2 sequences are SGHRS and YFSETQ. J gave up 1 base and V 6 bases, and 6 bases lay outside the gene matches. The CDR3 protein is CASTTQGASYNEQFF. The CDR3 DNA is TGCGCCAGCACAACCCAGGGGGCATCCTACAATGAGCAGTTCTTC.

This sequence joins TRBV5-5 and TRBJ1-2, with TRBD1 matching 10 bases. After removal of 3 bases from V and 4 bases from J, the junction contained 0 bases not matched to a gene. The length of the CDR3 is 13 residues. Germline V gene data show CDR1 as SGHKS and CDR2 as YYEKEE (reference sequence). CDR3 residues: CASSWTGGYGYTF. CDR3 nucleotides: TGTGCCAGCAGCTGGACAGGGGGCTATGGCTACACCTTC.

This chain links TRBV5-5 with TRBJ2-5; TRBD2 is a possible D gene (5 bases). The V and J ends lost 4 bases and 9 bases respectively, with 19 bases between them. The CDR3 is 14 amino acids. Looked up from germline, CDR1 is SGHKS and CDR2 is YYEKEE (reference sequence). CDR3 nucleotides: TGTGCCAGCAGCCTGGAGGTGTTTGTGGAGGCCCAGTACTTC. This encodes CASSLEVFVEAQYF.

This sequence joins TRBV29-1 and TRBJ1-1, with D perhaps TRBD1 (6 bases). Trimming cost V 3 bases and J 4 bases, with 15 bases left between them. The V gene's germline CDR1 is SQVTM and CDR2 ANQGSEA. The CDR3 runs to 14 residues. The CDR3 sequence: CSVEQGHTSTEAFF. For the CDR3, the DNA is TGCAGCGTTGAGCAGGGGCACACGTCCACTGAAGCTTTCTTT.

This CDR3 is CATQGAAGNTIYF. The CDR3 coding sequence is TGTGCCACCCAGGGGGCTGCTGGAAACACCATATATTTT. The V and J genes are TRBV28 and TRBJ1-3; 8 bases agree with TRBD1. Germline lookup yields CDR1 MDHEN and CDR2 SYDVKM. V dropped 10 bases and J dropped 2; count of bases not matched to a gene: 4. The length of the CDR3 is 13 residues. The variable domain in full, with the rest retrieved from reference TRBV28 and TRBJ1-3, is DVKVTQSSRYLVKRTGEKVFLECVQDMDHENMFWYRQDPGLGLRLIYFSYDVKMKEKGDIPEGYSVSREKKERFSLILESASTNQTSMYLCATQGAAGNTIYFGEGSWLTVV.